These T cell receptor beta chains were read from a single sample in a study of identifying expanded T cells in peripheral blood. Produced via immunoSEQ multiplex PCR; TCRdb's table is partial and in-frame only. The table has approximately 100,000 clones, about 87% seen once; the top ten hold just under 8.5%. Source material: blood. These receptors originate from a person aged 18 to 75 in good health. Both conserved end residues are part of each CDR3. D genes are given only for firm matches.

length: 13
D: -
J: TRBJ1-1
V: TRBV19
DNA: TGTGCCAGTAGTGCCCGGGAAAACACTGAAGCTTTCTTT
CDR3: CASSARENTEAFF

length: 12
D: -
J: TRBJ2-7
V: TRBV7-7
DNA: TGTGCCAGCAGCCTAACGGGCCCCGAGCAGTACTTC
CDR3: CASSLTGPEQYF

length: 15
D: TRBD2
J: TRBJ2-1
V: TRBV11-3
DNA: TGTGCCAGCAGCTTCCTAGCGGGGGGGCCGTATGAGCAGTTCTTC
CDR3: CASSFLAGGPYEQFF

length: 14
D: -
J: TRBJ2-7
V: TRBV5-4
DNA: TGTGCCAGCAGCTTGGGGGGTGCCCCCCACGAGCAGTACTTC
CDR3: CASSLGGAPHEQYF

length: 13
D: -
J: TRBJ2-5
V: TRBV7-7
DNA: TGTGCCAGCAGCTGGACTATCAAAGAGACCCAGTACTTC
CDR3: CASSWTIKETQYF

length: 14
D: -
J: TRBJ1-1
V: TRBV18
DNA: TGTGCCAGCTCACCTGGGATGGGACGGACTGAAGCTTTCTTT
CDR3: CASSPGMGRTEAFF

length: 15
D: -
J: TRBJ1-4
V: TRBV19
DNA: TGTGCCAGTAGTCTATCCGGGGGCCCTAATGAAAAACTGTTTTTT
CDR3: CASSLSGGPNEKLFF

length: 13
D: -
J: TRBJ2-3
V: TRBV10-3
DNA: TGTGCCATCAGTGAGTCGGAGAGGGATACGCAGTATTTT
CDR3: CAISESERDTQYF

length: 15
D: TRBD2
J: TRBJ2-2
V: TRBV29-1
DNA: TGCAGCGTACGCGCCGTAAGCGGGGCTACCGGGGAGCTGTTTTTT
CDR3: CSVRAVSGATGELFF

length: 15
D: -
J: TRBJ2-3
V: TRBV5-1
DNA: TGCGCCAGCAGCTTGGATGCCCCGGGGACAGATACGCAGTATTTT
CDR3: CASSLDAPGTDTQYF

length: 15
D: -
J: TRBJ2-2
V: TRBV10-1
DNA: TGCGCCAGCAGTGAGATCGCGGGGAACACCGGGGAGCTGTTTTTT
CDR3: CASSEIAGNTGELFF

length: 17
D: TRBD2
J: TRBJ2-4
V: TRBV5-6
DNA: TGTGCCAGCAGCATGTTCGGCGGGAGGATAGCCAAAAACATTCAGTACTTC
CDR3: CASSMFGGRIAKNIQYF

length: 12
D: -
J: TRBJ1-4
V: TRBV21-1
DNA: TGCCGTTCTCGCTCCCTGGGAGAAAAACTGTTTTTT
CDR3: CRSRSLGEKLFF

length: 14
D: -
J: TRBJ2-6
V: TRBV4-3
DNA: TGCGCCAGCAGCCAAGAAAAGGGGGCCAACGTCCTGACTTTC
CDR3: CASSQEKGANVLTF